The clone carrying this T cell receptor (beta chain) was detected many times. Antigen specificity is unknown. This sample was taken from a study of metastatic and nonmetastatic thyroid tumors. General study points: It was reportedly found that TCR beta diversity was significantly higher in malignant thyroid tumors than in benign nodules, a difference seen in both blood and tumor samples.

TCRdb recomputed clones from the PCR reads via MiXCR. The sample contains about 18,000 clones, about 19% of which appear only once. Among the patients, none had received any treatment before thyroid surgery. The sequenced sample consisted of tumor tissue. The sequence came from a female donor with papillary thyroid cancer or a benign thyroid nodule (not recorded which). Some clones in this sample may be carry-over from other donors' samples.

CDR3 sequence reads: CSAEDSGSKNIQYF. The CDR3 bases are TGCAGTGCTGAAGATAGCGGATCCAAAAACATTCAGTACTTC. This chain uses TRBV20-1 with TRBJ2-4, with TRBD2 as a possible D gene (6 bases). Trimming left V 5 bases short and J 2 bases short, with 13 bases between. Germline V lookup: CDR1 DFQATT, CDR2 SNEGSKA (reference sequence). CDR3 length equals 14 residues.